This entry lists 19 T cell receptor beta chains sequenced from one sample in a study of T cells in tuberculosis. Cells were sorted from thawed PBMC rested overnight and stained with GMM-loaded CD1B tetramer, viability dye and anti-CD3. C32 glucose monomycolate from Rhodococcus equi was loaded onto the CD1B tetramers. Data came from immunoSEQ multiplex PCR; TCRdb stores just in-frame clones and leaves some out. This sample has 85,000 to 90,000 clones, with approximately 91% found just once. What was sequenced was CD1b-GMM tetramer-negative cells sorted from PBMCs. These receptor sequences come from an adult woman with latent tuberculosis.

The chain employs TRBV6-5 and TRBJ1-3, with TRBD1 as a possible D gene (6 bases). V dropped 4 bases and J dropped 2 bases, with 9 bases sitting between them. This CDR3 comprises 14 residues. Germline V gene data show CDR1 as MNHEY and CDR2 as SVGAGI. In DNA form, the CDR3 reads TGTGCCAGCAGTTTCACAGGGACTGGAAACACCATATATTTT. It encodes CASSFTGTGNTIYF.

J is TRBJ2-1 and V is TRBV2; 8 nucleotides agree with TRBD1. Looked up from germline, CDR1 is SNHLY and CDR2 is FYNNEI. The trim removed 6 bases at V and 8 bases at J, leaving 3 bases unmatched. The CDR3 length is 12 residues. The CDR3 spells CASRDRVDEQFF. The CDR3 DNA sequence: TGTGCCAGCAGGGACAGGGTTGATGAGCAGTTCTTC.

As concerns this clone: Compared with germline, one end of the junction differs, possibly owing to a read error. The CDR3 sequence is CASSLGGQDSYGCTF. CDR3 nucleotide sequence: TGTGCCAGCAGCTTAGGGGGACAGGATTCTTATGGCTGCACCTTC. The V call is TRBV7-2, the J call TRBJ1-2, with 8 bases that match TRBD1. The CDR3 spans 15 residues. Germline CDR1 reads SGHTA; CDR2 reads FQGNSA.

The rearrangement joins TRBV11-2 to TRBJ1-4; D unclear. The CDR3 covers 16 residues. Trimming took off 5 bases at V and 6 bases at J, with 19 bases between the two ends. Germline values: CDR1 SGHAT, CDR2 FQNNGV. The CDR3 nucleotides are TGTGCCAGCAGCCGAGGACTAAGATCGGGAGATGAAAAACTGTTTTTT. This encodes CASSRGLRSGDEKLFF.

This rearrangement joins TRBV19 to TRBJ1-5; unclear D gene. Germline-derived CDR1 and CDR2 are LNHDA and SQIVND (reference sequence). Trimming removed 6 bases from V and 1 base from J, with 10 bases in between. There are 14 residues in the CDR3. The CDR3 region is CASRDTGSNQPQHF. CDR3 coding DNA: TGTGCCAGTAGGGATACCGGGAGCAATCAGCCCCAGCATTTT.

The rearrangement uses TRBV27 and TRBJ2-5, with 15 bases matching TRBD2. Germline lookup yields CDR1 MNHEY and CDR2 SMNVEV (reference sequence). CDR3 length: 20 residues. Losses at the gene ends were 2 bases for V and 6 bases for J; bases not matched to a gene: 16. CDR3 residues: CASSLTGLAGGPRVSKTQYF. The CDR3 nucleotides are TGTGCCAGCAGTTTAACTGGACTAGCGGGGGGGCCAAGGGTTAGCAAGACCCAGTACTTC.

This clone was seen more than once but under ten times. The chain joins TRBV19 to TRBJ1-3, with D unclear. V lost 5 bases, J lost 3 bases, and 8 bases lay in between. The CDR3 spans 13 residues. In germline, CDR1 is LNHDA, CDR2 SQIVND (reference sequence). CDR3 residues: CASSPGLGNTIYF. CDR3 nucleotide sequence: TGTGCCAGTAGTCCCGGACTTGGAAACACCATATATTTT. The complete variable domain, with remaining parts taken from reference TRBV19 and TRBJ1-3, reads DGGITQSPKYLFRKEGQNVTLSCEQNLNHDAMYWYRQDPGQGLRLIYYSQIVNDFQKGDIAEGYSVSREKKESFPLTVTSAQKNPTAFYLCASSPGLGNTIYFGEGSWLTVV.

This clone was seen a handful of times. The rearrangement links TRBV7-8 to TRBJ1-1; a weak D match, TRBD1 (5 bases). Trimming left V 5 bases short and J 7 bases short, with 14 bases between. CDR1 is SGHVS, CDR2 FQNEAQ, per germline. CDR3 length equals 13 residues. The CDR3 reads CASSPGGAVEAFF. CDR3 in DNA: TGTGCCAGCAGCCCGGGCGGGGCGGTTGAAGCTTTCTTT. Filled out from reference TRBV7-8 and TRBJ1-1, the complete variable domain reads GAGVSQSPRYKVAKRGQDVALRCDPISGHVSLFWYQQALGQGPEFLTYFQNEAQLDKSGLPSDRFFAERPEGSVSTLKIQRTQQEDSAVYLCASSPGGAVEAFFGQGTRLTVV.

V and J are TRBV29-1 and TRBJ1-1, with D perhaps TRBD1 (5 bases). The CDR3 is 12 residues long. Trimming pared 1 base from V and 8 bases from J, leaving 11 bases between. Germline lookup yields CDR1 SQVTM and CDR2 ANQGSEA. This chain's CDR3 is CSVEGGGAEAFF. CDR3 sequence (DNA): TGCAGCGTTGAAGGGGGGGGTGCGGAAGCTTTCTTT.

This chain links TRBV7-6 with TRBJ1-3; 10 bases align to TRBD1. J lost 2 bases, V lost 1 base, and 17 bases had no gene match. CDR3 length: 21 amino acids. Germline lookup yields CDR1 SGHVS and CDR2 FNYEAQ. CDR3 residues: CASSLVYPGQGSFGAGNTIYF. Written as DNA, the CDR3 is TGTGCCAGCAGCTTAGTTTATCCGGGACAGGGGTCGTTCGGAGCTGGAAACACCATATATTTT.

The rearrangement uses TRBV12-5 and TRBJ2-2, with D tentatively TRBD1 (8 bases). V was pared by 6 bases and J by 5 bases, with 16 bases between. This CDR3 region has 15 residues. Germline-derived CDR1 and CDR2 are LGHNT and FRNRAP. This CDR3 reads CASGDTGGGTGELFF. The DNA for the CDR3 is TGTGCTAGTGGAGATACAGGGGGGGGGACCGGGGAGCTGTTTTTT.

The chain carries TRBV18 and TRBJ2-7; 8 bases line up with TRBD2. The CDR3 contains 18 residues. V was pared by 3 bases and J by 2 bases, with 15 bases of the junction left unmatched. Germline V gives CDR1 KGHSH, CDR2 LQKENI. For the CDR3, the DNA is TGTGCCAGCTCACCCCTGCGGCAGCTGGGCGGGAGGACCTACGAGCAGTACGTC. This sequence encodes CASSPLRQLGGRTYEQYV.

This clone was counted only a few times. This sequence joins TRBV27 and TRBJ2-7; perhaps TRBD1 as D (5 bases). The germline gives CDR1 MNHEY, CDR2 SMNVEV (reference sequence). CDR3 length: 14 residues. V lost 5 bases, J lost 2 bases, and 13 bases lay in between. CDR3 bases: TGTGCCAGCAGTGGGCAGCAGGGTGCCTACGAGCAGTACGTC. Translation gives CASSGQQGAYEQYV.

This chain uses TRBV9 with TRBJ1-4; the match to TRBD1 covers 8 bases. The germline CDR1 and CDR2 sequences are SGDLS and YYNGEE. The trim removed 0 bases at V and 4 bases at J, leaving 5 bases unmatched. The CDR3 sequence is 16 residues long. For the CDR3, the DNA is TGTGCCAGCAGCGTAGCTTTTGGACAGGGTAATGAAAAACTGTTTTTT. Amino acid sequence: CASSVAFGQGNEKLFF.

This clone was picked up one time. The chain carries TRBV2 and TRBJ1-4, with D unresolved. Germline loops: CDR1 SNHLY, CDR2 FYNNEI. The V end lost 3 bases, the J end lost 8 bases, and 13 bases lay between the germline ends. This CDR3 is built from 14 residues. CDR3: CASSEPTGNEKLFF. The CDR3 DNA reads as TGTGCCAGCAGTGAGCCGACGGGGAACGAAAAACTGTTTTTT.

The CDR3 sequence is CASSLMAGGKETQYF. CDR3 sequence (DNA): TGTGCCAGCAGTTTAATGGCAGGGGGGAAAGAGACCCAGTACTTC. The rearrangement uses TRBV27 and TRBJ2-5; a weak D match, TRBD1 (7 bases). Germline CDR1 MNHEY, CDR2 SMNVEV (reference sequence). V lost 2 bases and J 3 bases, leaving 13 bases between the germline ends. This CDR3 is 15 amino acids long.

The chain combines TRBV28 with TRBJ2-1; 11 nucleotides match TRBD1. The CDR3 loop spans 14 amino acids. CDR1 is MDHEN and CDR2 is SYDVKM in the germline V gene. Trimming at V came to 8 bases and at J to 5 bases, leaving 5 bases not matched to a gene. The CDR3 region has the DNA TGTGCCAGCGTGGGGGACAGGGGGAACAATGAGCAGTTCTTC. It yields the protein CASVGDRGNNEQFF. The whole variable domain, filled in from reference TRBV28 and TRBJ2-1, reads DVKVTQSSRYLVKRTGEKVFLECVQDMDHENMFWYRQDPGLGLRLIYFSYDVKMKEKGDIPEGYSVSREKKERFSLILESASTNQTSMYLCASVGDRGNNEQFFGPGTRLTVL.

CDR3 DNA sequence: TGTGCCAGCAGTTGGGGAGGAGAGACCCAGTACTTC. It specifies CASSWGGETQYF. The rearrangement joins TRBV28 to TRBJ2-5, with D perhaps TRBD2 (6 bases). Trimming shortened V by 4 bases and J by 4 bases, and 7 bases separated the two germline ends. Germline V gene sequence: CDR1 MDHEN, CDR2 SYDVKM. CDR3 length: 12 residues.

The V call is TRBV6-6, the J call TRBJ2-4; a weak D match, TRBD2 (6 bases). Germline values: CDR1 MNHNY, CDR2 SVGAGI (reference sequence). V lost 5 bases and J lost 5, with 13 bases in between. This CDR3 spans 14 amino acids. The CDR3 spells CASSLGGSQNIQYF. CDR3 in DNA: TGTGCCAGCAGTCTAGGAGGGAGCCAAAACATTCAGTACTTC.